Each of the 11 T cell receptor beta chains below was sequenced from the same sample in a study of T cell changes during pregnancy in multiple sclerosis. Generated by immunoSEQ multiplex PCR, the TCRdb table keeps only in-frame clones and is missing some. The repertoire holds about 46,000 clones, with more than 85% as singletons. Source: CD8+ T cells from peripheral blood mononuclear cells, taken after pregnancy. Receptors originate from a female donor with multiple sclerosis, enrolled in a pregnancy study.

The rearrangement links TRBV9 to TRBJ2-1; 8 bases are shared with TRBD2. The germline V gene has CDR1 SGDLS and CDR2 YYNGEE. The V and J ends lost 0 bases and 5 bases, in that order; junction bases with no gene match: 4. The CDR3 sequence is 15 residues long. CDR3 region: CASSVGSGANNEQFF. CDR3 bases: TGTGCCAGCAGCGTAGGTAGCGGGGCCAACAATGAGCAGTTCTTC.

CDR3 region: CASSYGAGGYEQYF. The DNA for the CDR3 is TGTGCCAGCAGTTATGGGGCGGGGGGATACGAGCAGTACTTC. The chain joins TRBV6-5 to TRBJ2-7, with TRBD2 matching over 8 bases. Germline trimming cut 3 bases from V and 4 bases from J; bases unmatched to any gene: 5. This CDR3 region has 14 residues. Germline CDR1 reads MNHEY; CDR2 reads SVGAGI.

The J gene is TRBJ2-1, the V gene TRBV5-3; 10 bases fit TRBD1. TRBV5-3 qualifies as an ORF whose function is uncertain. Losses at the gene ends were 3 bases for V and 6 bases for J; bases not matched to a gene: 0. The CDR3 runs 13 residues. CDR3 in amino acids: CARSWDRGNEQFF. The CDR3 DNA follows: TGTGCCAGAAGCTGGGACAGGGGCAATGAGCAGTTCTTC.

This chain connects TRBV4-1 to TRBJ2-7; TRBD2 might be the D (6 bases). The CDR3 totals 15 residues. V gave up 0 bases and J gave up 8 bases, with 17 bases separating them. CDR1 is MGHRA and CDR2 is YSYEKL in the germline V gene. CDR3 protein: CASSQERGSTTKQYF. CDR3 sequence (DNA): TGCGCCAGCAGCCAAGAACGGGGGTCCACCACTAAGCAGTACTTC.

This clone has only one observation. CDR3 in amino acids: CASSEGREISYEQYF. In DNA form, the CDR3 reads TGTGCCAGCAGTGAAGGGAGGGAGATTTCCTACGAGCAGTACTTC. The genes are TRBV6-1 and TRBJ2-7; D possibly corresponds to TRBD2 (6 bases). Germline CDR1 and CDR2: MNHNS and SASEGT. V gave up 1 base and J gave up 1 base, with 11 bases separating them. The CDR3 has 15 amino acids.

CDR3 coding DNA: TGCAGCGTTCGACAGTACACATATAACACTGAAGCTTTCTTT. Its translation: CSVRQYTYNTEAFF. The chain joins TRBV29-1 to TRBJ1-1, with D possibly TRBD1 on 5 matching bases. The CDR3 is 14 amino acids. Germline V lookup: CDR1 SQVTM, CDR2 ANQGSEA. V lost 5 bases and J 2 bases, leaving 15 bases between the germline ends. The full variable domain, completed using reference TRBV29-1 and TRBJ1-1, is SAVISQKPSRDICQRGTSLTIQCQVDSQVTMMFWYRQQPGQSLTLIATANQGSEATYESGFVIDKFPISRPNLTFSTLTVSNMSPEDSSIYLCSVRQYTYNTEAFFGQGTRLTVV.

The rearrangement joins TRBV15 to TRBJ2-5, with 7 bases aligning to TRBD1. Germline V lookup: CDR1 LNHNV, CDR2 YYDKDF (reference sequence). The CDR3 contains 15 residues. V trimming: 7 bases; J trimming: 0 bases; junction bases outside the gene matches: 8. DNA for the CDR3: TGTGCCACCACTGGGTTCGGGACAGACCAAGAGACCCAGTACTTC. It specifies CATTGFGTDQETQYF.

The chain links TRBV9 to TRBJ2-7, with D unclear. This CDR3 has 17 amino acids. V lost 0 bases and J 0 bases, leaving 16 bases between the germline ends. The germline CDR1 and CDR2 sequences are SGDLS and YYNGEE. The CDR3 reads CASSVGCGCKVSYEQYF. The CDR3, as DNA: TGTGCCAGCAGCGTAGGGTGCGGCTGCAAGGTCTCCTACGAGCAGTACTTC.

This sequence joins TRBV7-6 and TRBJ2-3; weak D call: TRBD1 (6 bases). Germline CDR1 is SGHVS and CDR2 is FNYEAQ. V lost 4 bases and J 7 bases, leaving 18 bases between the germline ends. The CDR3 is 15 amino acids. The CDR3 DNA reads TGTGCCAGCAGCTGGACAGAACTTCAACCACATACGCAGTATTTT. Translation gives CASSWTELQPHTQYF.

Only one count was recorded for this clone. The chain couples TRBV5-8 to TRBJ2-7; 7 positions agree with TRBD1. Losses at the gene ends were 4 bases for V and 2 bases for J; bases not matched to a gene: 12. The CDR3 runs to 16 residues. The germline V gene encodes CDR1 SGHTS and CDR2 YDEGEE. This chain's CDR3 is CASSPLGQWSAYEQYF. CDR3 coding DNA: TGTGCCAGCAGCCCCCTGGGACAGTGGTCGGCCTACGAGCAGTACTTC.

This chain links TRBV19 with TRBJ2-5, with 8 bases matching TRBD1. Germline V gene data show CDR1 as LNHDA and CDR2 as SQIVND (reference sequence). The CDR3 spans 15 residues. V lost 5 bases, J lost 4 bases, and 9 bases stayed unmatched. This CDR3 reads CASSASRTGLETQYF. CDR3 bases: TGTGCCAGTAGTGCCTCCCGGACAGGGTTAGAGACCCAGTACTTC.